These T cell receptor beta chains were read from a single sample in a study of blood T cell repertoires in COVID-19. Clones were read by immunoSEQ multiplex PCR, and TCRdb kept only the in-frame ones, dropping some. The table lists some 120,000 clones, 75% to 85% of them singletons, with 3.8% in the top ten. Sequencing used peripheral blood. All receptors come from a woman between 45 and 60 years old with acute or convalescent COVID-19. Each CDR3 is given with its conserved first and last residue. D genes are given only for firm matches. Size tells how often a clone was seen (once, few, many) or the class of an expanded clone, and some rows leave it out.

cdr3_aa cdr3_nt clone_size j_call d_call v_call
CSAKRGYGYTF TGCAGTGCTAAGAGGGGGTATGGCTACACCTTC . TRBJ1-2 . TRBV20-1
CASSSGTATNEKLFF TGTGCCAGCAGCTCAGGAACTGCAACTAATGAAAAACTGTTTTTT . TRBJ1-4 . TRBV5-6
CASSLDHSYNEQFF TGTGCCAGCAGCTTAGATCACTCCTACAATGAGCAGTTCTTC . TRBJ2-1 . TRBV7-9
CASSVGTGNSPLHF TGTGCCAGCAGCGTCGGGACAGGGAATTCACCCCTCCACTTT few TRBJ1-6 TRBD1 TRBV9
CASSLIEGEYEQYF TGCGCCAGCAGCCTCATCGAGGGGGAGTACGAGCAGTACTTC . TRBJ2-7 . TRBV4-1
CASSKGQGNTEAFF TGTGCCAGCAGCAAGGGACAGGGGAACACTGAAGCTTTCTTT once TRBJ1-1 TRBD1 TRBV7-6
CSASLTGTYEQYF TGCAGTGCTAGTTTGACAGGAACCTACGAGCAGTACTTC . TRBJ2-7 . TRBV20-1
CASSAGVNTGELFF TGTGCCAGCAGTGCGGGGGTGAACACCGGGGAGCTGTTTTTT . TRBJ2-2 . TRBV2
CASSLSTDYEQYF TGTGCCAGCAGCTTAAGTACAGACTACGAGCAGTACTTC once TRBJ2-7 . TRBV11-2
CASSNGGFGYEQYF TGTGCCAGCAGTAATGGGGGCTTCGGCTACGAGCAGTACTTC . TRBJ2-7 . TRBV6-5
CASSYSPGLGVRYTF TGTGCCAGCAGTTACTCGCCGGGACTGGGTGTTCGCTACACCTTC . TRBJ1-2 . TRBV6-5
CASSSTTVSYEQYF TGTGCCAGCAGCTCCACGACAGTCTCCTACGAGCAGTACTTC . TRBJ2-7 . TRBV11-2
CASSLGGIQGSYEQYF TGTGCCAGCAGTCTTGGGGGGATTCAAGGCTCCTACGAGCAGTACTTC . TRBJ2-7 . TRBV25-1
CATSRVRGAGKQETQYF TGTGCCACCAGCAGAGTCCGAGGCGCAGGGAAACAAGAGACCCAGTACTTC . TRBJ2-5 . TRBV15
CASSRDRDYGYTF TGTGCCAGCAGTAGGGACAGGGACTATGGCTACACCTTC . TRBJ1-2 TRBD1 TRBV6-5
CASSPKTSGFSYNEQFF TGTGCCAGCAGCCCCAAGACTAGCGGCTTTTCCTACAATGAGCAGTTCTTC once TRBJ2-1 TRBD2 TRBV7-8
CASSRGGGAYYGYTF TGTGCCAGCAGCCGAGGGGGAGGGGCCTACTATGGCTACACCTTC . TRBJ1-2 . TRBV7-8
CASSWGLADTGELFF TGTGCCAGCAGTTGGGGACTAGCGGACACCGGGGAGCTGTTTTTT . TRBJ2-2 TRBD2 TRBV6-6
CSVGGLAGLVPETQYF TGCAGCGTGGGGGGACTAGCGGGTTTGGTCCCAGAGACCCAGTACTTC once TRBJ2-5 TRBD2 TRBV29-1
CAIRPEGSIQYF TGTGCCATCAGACCGGAGGGGAGCATTCAGTACTTC . TRBJ2-4 . TRBV10-3
CATGNYGYTF TGTGCCACCGGGAACTATGGCTACACCTTC . TRBJ1-2 . TRBV10-3
CASSYRGANYGYTF TGTGCCAGCAGCTACAGGGGAGCTAACTATGGCTACACCTTC . TRBJ1-2 TRBD1 TRBV3-1/TRBV3-2
CASSQAAGDSQYF TGTGCCAGCAGCCAAGCAGCGGGAGATTCGCAGTATTTT once TRBJ2-3 TRBD2 TRBV4-2
CASSKRGTGNISPLHF TGTGCCAGCAGCAAACGCGGGACAGGGAACATATCACCCCTCCACTTT once TRBJ1-6 TRBD1 TRBV7-9
CASSNRKNIQYF TGTGCCAGCAGCAACAGAAAAAACATTCAGTACTTC few TRBJ2-4 . TRBV3-1/TRBV3-2
CASSPQTDGRYGYTF TGTGCCAGCAGTCCCCAAACTGACGGGAGATATGGCTACACCTTC once TRBJ1-2 . TRBV6-6
CSAMTLGAGGYTF TGCAGCGCCATGACTCTGGGGGCGGGTGGCTACACCTTC . TRBJ1-2 . TRBV29-1
CASSTGGTDTQYF TGTGCCAGCAGCACGGGGGGGACAGATACGCAGTATTTT . TRBJ2-3 TRBD2 TRBV7-8
CASSRLGRYNEQFF TGTGCCAGCAGCCGACTAGGGCGATACAATGAGCAGTTCTTC few TRBJ2-1 . TRBV6-5
CASSYPQGGDTEAFF TGTGCCAGCAGTTACCCACAGGGAGGGGACACTGAAGCTTTCTTT . TRBJ1-1 . TRBV6-5
CASSLAGTGDSYEQYF TGTGCCAGCAGCTTAGCCGGGACAGGGGACTCCTACGAGCAGTACTTC few TRBJ2-7 TRBD1 TRBV7-8
CASSLATSGGYNEQFF TGTGCCAGCAGCTTAGCAACTAGCGGGGGGTACAATGAGCAGTTCTTC . TRBJ2-1 TRBD2 TRBV7-2
CASSLGAGGPGEQFF TGTGCCAGCAGCTTAGGAGCGGGAGGGCCAGGGGAGCAGTTCTTC . TRBJ2-1 TRBD2 TRBV7-3
CASSSRQERPRETQYF TGTGCCAGCAGCTCCCGACAGGAGCGGCCGAGAGAGACCCAGTACTTC . TRBJ2-5 . TRBV11-3
CATPGQDSGNTIYF TGTGCCACCCCAGGACAGGACTCTGGAAACACCATATATTTT . TRBJ1-3 TRBD1 TRBV7-9
CASSLGGTAGTDTQYF TGCGCCAGCAGCTTGGGTGGGACAGCCGGCACAGATACGCAGTATTTT . TRBJ2-3 TRBD1 TRBV5-1
CASSVSSTSGVELFF TGCGCCAGCAGCGTATCCTCGACTAGCGGGGTGGAGCTGTTTTTT . TRBJ2-2 TRBD2 TRBV10-1
CASSVDRNEKLFF TGTGCCAGCTCCGTAGACAGGAATGAAAAACTGTTTTTT . TRBJ1-4 . TRBV18
CASSQERVTSFDTQYF TGCGCCAGCAGCCAAGAGAGGGTCACTAGCTTTGATACGCAGTATTTT . TRBJ2-3 . TRBV4-1
CASSLGAGHNQPQHF TGTGCCAGCAGCCTTGGTGCAGGCCATAATCAGCCCCAGCATTTT . TRBJ1-5 . TRBV6-5
CASSLAGSQETQYF TGTGCTAGCAGCCTAGCGGGCTCTCAAGAGACCCAGTACTTC . TRBJ2-5 TRBD2 TRBV7-7
CASSRGGLPSGANVLTF TGTGCCAGCAGTCGGGGCGGACTACCTTCTGGGGCCAACGTCCTGACTTTC . TRBJ2-6 . TRBV4-2
CASSRQVYEQYF TGTGCCAGCAGTAGACAGGTATACGAGCAGTACTTC . TRBJ2-7 . TRBV2
CASSQAFEQYF TGTGCCAGCAGCCAAGCATTCGAGCAGTACTTC . TRBJ2-7 . TRBV3-1/TRBV3-2
CASRRQGTYEQYF TGTGCCAGCCGAAGACAGGGAACATACGAGCAGTACTTC . TRBJ2-7 TRBD1 TRBV2
CASSQPGGAPYEQFF TGTGCCAGCAGCCAACCCGGGGGGGCCCCGTATGAGCAGTTCTTC once TRBJ2-1 TRBD2 TRBV11-2
CATSYSSSGANVLTF TGTGCCACCAGTTACTCAAGCTCTGGGGCCAACGTCCTGACTTTC . TRBJ2-6 . TRBV15
CASSSGGTIMETQYF TGCGCCAGCAGCTCTGGCGGGACCATAATGGAGACCCAGTACTTC . TRBJ2-5 . TRBV5-1
CASSFGAFNEKLFF TGTGCCAGCAGTTTCGGAGCCTTCAATGAAAAACTGTTTTTT . TRBJ1-4 . TRBV28
CASTVLNNRGRYNEQFF TGTGCCAGCACCGTATTGAATAACAGGGGAAGGTACAATGAGCAGTTCTTC . TRBJ2-1 TRBD1 TRBV28
CASSGLGSYNEQFF TGTGCCAGCAGCGGCCTCGGTTCCTACAATGAGCAGTTCTTC once TRBJ2-1 . TRBV9
CASSLVTSGTNEQFF TGCGCCAGCAGCTTAGTGACTAGCGGGACAAATGAGCAGTTCTTC few TRBJ2-1 TRBD2 TRBV5-1
CASSVLETGNSPLHF TGTGCCAGCAGCGTACTTGAGACAGGGAATTCACCCCTCCACTTT . TRBJ1-6 TRBD1 TRBV9